The TCR beta chain described here comes from a study of shared clonotypes between healthy human individuals. V shed 4 bases and J shed 0 bases, with 16 bases lying between them. Germline CDR1 SGHRS, CDR2 YFSETQ. The CDR3 extends over 16 amino acids. Over several immunoSEQ plates, each subset's genomic DNA was distributed in even portions. Using immunoSEQ multiplex PCR, the repertoire was profiled, and TCRdb retains in-frame clones only, with some absent. The sample records fewer than 1.4 million clones, about four fifths being singletons. Study conclusions and caveats: Sharing across four donors was highest in naive CD4 (around 5%) and lowest in memory CD8 (approximately 0.4%). Generally, naive subsets (rather than memory subsets) showed larger estimated richness.

Notes on this clone: Its target is unknown.

Sequencing was performed on memory CD4+ T cells from PBMCs. Noted subset: CD45RA-negative fraction. The genes are TRBV5-1 and TRBJ1-1; tentative D call: TRBD1 (6 bases). The receptor was isolated from a man between 18 and 29 years old in good health. Some clones in this sample may be carry-over from other donors' samples. The CDR3 loop is CASSPGTLSMNTEAFF. CDR3 nucleotides: TGCGCCAGCAGCCCCGGGACATTAAGCATGAACACTGAAGCTTTCTTT.